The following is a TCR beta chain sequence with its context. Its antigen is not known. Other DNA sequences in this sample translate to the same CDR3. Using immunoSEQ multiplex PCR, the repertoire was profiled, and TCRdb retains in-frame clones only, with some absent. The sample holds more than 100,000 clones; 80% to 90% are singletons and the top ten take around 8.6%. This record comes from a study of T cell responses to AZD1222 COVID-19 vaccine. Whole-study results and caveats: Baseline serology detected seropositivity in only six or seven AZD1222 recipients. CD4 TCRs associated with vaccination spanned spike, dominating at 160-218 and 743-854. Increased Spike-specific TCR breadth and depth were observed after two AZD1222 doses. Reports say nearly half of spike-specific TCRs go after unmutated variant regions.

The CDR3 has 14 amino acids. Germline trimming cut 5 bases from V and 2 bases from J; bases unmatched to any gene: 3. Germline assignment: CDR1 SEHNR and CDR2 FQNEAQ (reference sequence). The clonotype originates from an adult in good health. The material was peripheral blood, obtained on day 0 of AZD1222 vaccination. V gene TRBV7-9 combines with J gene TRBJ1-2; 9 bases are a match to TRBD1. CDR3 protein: CASSRGQGNYGYTF. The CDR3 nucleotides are TGTGCCAGCAGCCGGGGACAGGGAAACTATGGCTACACCTTC.